The 22 T cell receptor beta chains below all came from one sample that was sequenced in a study of shared T cell receptors in the human thymus. Data came from immunoSEQ multiplex PCR; TCRdb stores just in-frame clones and leaves some out. The data show under 700,000 clones, with around three quarters seen just once and about 0.014% held by the top ten. These records were also assigned to another study, of human thymus T cells.

Sample: thymocytes. These receptors originate from a boy in the first two years of life with a congenital heart defect.

This chain connects TRBV5-4 to TRBJ2-2; 8 positions match TRBD2. Trimming removed 5 bases from V and 4 bases from J; junction bases left unmatched: 22. There are 20 residues in the CDR3. Germline V gene sequence: CDR1 SGHNT, CDR2 YYREEE (reference sequence). DNA for the CDR3: TGTGCCAGCAGTCTCAGGTCCGGGAGGGCCTATTCATCGGGCACCGGGGAGCTGTTTTTT. It codes for CASSLRSGRAYSSGTGELFF.

This clone was detected only a few times. This chain links TRBV4-3 with TRBJ2-1, with D tentatively TRBD1 (5 bases). Trimming removed 4 bases from V and 0 bases from J, with 13 bases in between. The length of the CDR3 is 16 residues. Germline V gene data show CDR1 as LGHNA and CDR2 as YSLEER. The CDR3 region is CASSPSWGGSYNEQFF. In nucleotides, the CDR3 is TGCGCCAGCAGCCCCTCGTGGGGCGGCTCCTACAATGAGCAGTTCTTC.

CDR3 coding DNA: TGTGCCAGCTCACGGACACGCCTGGGGGGAGCGCTCTCCTACAATGAGCAGTTCTTC. This encodes CASSRTRLGGALSYNEQFF. The chain has TRBV18 and TRBJ2-1; TRBD2 might be the D (6 bases). The germline gives CDR1 KGHSH, CDR2 LQKENI. With 4 bases removed from V and 0 bases from J, the gap between germline ends came to 22 bases. The CDR3 totals 19 residues. Filled out from reference TRBV18 and TRBJ2-1, the complete variable domain reads NAGVMQNPRHLVRRRGQEARLRCSPMKGHSHVYWYRQLPEEGLKFMVYLQKENIIDESGMPKERFSAEFPKEGPSILRIQQVVRGDSAAYFCASSRTRLGGALSYNEQFFGPGTRLTVL.

The genes are TRBV11-1 and TRBJ1-2, with 8 nucleotides matching TRBD1. V lost 4 bases, J lost 3 bases, and 4 bases stayed unmatched. This CDR3 comprises 14 residues. Looked up from germline, CDR1 is SGHAT and CDR2 is FQDESV (reference sequence). The DNA for the CDR3 is TGTGCCAGCAGCTCGGGACAGGCCGACTATGGCTACACCTTC. Translated, it gives CASSSGQADYGYTF. The full variable domain, completed using reference TRBV11-1 and TRBJ1-2, is EAEVAQSPRYKITEKSQAVAFWCDPISGHATLYWYRQILGQGPELLVQFQDESVVDDSQLPKDRFSAERLKGVDSTLKIQPAELGDSAMYLCASSSGQADYGYTFGSGTRLTVV.

The chain carries TRBV7-6 and TRBJ2-6; D may be TRBD1 (6 bases). The CDR3 covers 19 residues. CDR1 is SGHVS and CDR2 is FNYEAQ in the germline V gene. Trimming shortened V by 2 bases and J by 0 bases, and 17 bases separated the two germline ends. The chain's CDR3 is CASSLSRAGANSGANVLTF. The CDR3 bases are TGTGCCAGCAGCTTATCTAGGGCAGGGGCAAACTCTGGGGCCAACGTCCTGACTTTC.

The chain recombines TRBV5-1 with TRBJ2-4; 7 nucleotides align to TRBD1. The length of the CDR3 is 16 residues. Germline V gene data show CDR1 as SGHRS and CDR2 as YFSETQ. V lost 0 bases and J lost 3; bases outside the gene matches: 6. The CDR3 nucleotides read TGCGCCAGCAGCTTGGGACAGGGCAGAGGCAAAAACATTCAGTACTTC. Its protein product is CASSLGQGRGKNIQYF. The whole variable domain, filled in from reference TRBV5-1 and TRBJ2-4, reads KAGVTQTPRYLIKTRGQQVTLSCSPISGHRSVSWYQQTPGQGLQFLFEYFSETQRNKGNFPGRFSGRQFSNSRSEMNVSTLELGDSALYLCASSLGQGRGKNIQYFGAGTRLSVL.

The rearrangement uses TRBV15 and TRBJ2-1, with 9 nucleotides matching TRBD2. Germline trimming cut 3 bases from V and 3 bases from J; bases unmatched to any gene: 3. CDR3 length equals 15 residues. The V gene's germline CDR1 is LNHNV and CDR2 YYDKDF (reference sequence). CDR3 protein: CATSRGTSSYNEQFF. In DNA form, the CDR3 reads TGTGCCACCAGCAGGGGGACTAGCAGCTACAATGAGCAGTTCTTC.

The chain's CDR3 is CATSRPTLGANYEQYF. The CDR3 DNA follows: TGTGCCACCAGCAGGCCCACACTGGGCGCGAACTACGAGCAGTACTTC. V gene TRBV15 combines with J gene TRBJ2-7, with D unresolved. CDR3 length equals 16 residues. Germline loops: CDR1 LNHNV, CDR2 YYDKDF (reference sequence). V dropped 3 bases and J dropped 3 bases, with 18 bases sitting between them.

The chain recombines TRBV7-4 with TRBJ2-1, with 7 bases that match TRBD2. The CDR3 totals 16 residues. Germline trimming cut 4 bases from V and 6 bases from J; bases unmatched to any gene: 12. The germline V gene encodes CDR1 SGHVT and CDR2 SQSDAQ. The CDR3 nucleotides are TGTGCCAGCAGCTACCCCCGGGAGGCCCCCCCCAATGAGCAGTTCTTC. Protein: CASSYPREAPPNEQFF. Supplemented by reference TRBV7-4 and TRBJ2-1, the full variable domain reads GAGVSQSPRYKVAKRGRDVALRCDSISGHVTLYWYRQTLGQGSEVLTYSQSDAQRDKSGRPSGRFSAERPERSVSTLKIQRTEQGDSAVYLCASSYPREAPPNEQFFGPGTRLTVL.

This chain joins TRBV11-1 and TRBJ2-7; possibly TRBD1 for D (6 bases). Germline assignment: CDR1 SGHAT and CDR2 FQDESV (reference sequence). CDR3 size: 15 residues. V was trimmed by 5 bases and J by 3 bases, leaving 17 bases between them. The CDR3 coding sequence is TGTGCCAGCAGCAACACAGGGTGGGGTCGCTACGAGCAGTACTTC. The encoded protein is CASSNTGWGRYEQYF.

In this sample, this clone turned up once. CDR3 sequence (DNA): TGTGCCAGCAGCCAAGGACTGACCACAGATACGCAGTATTTT. This translates into CASSQGLTTDTQYF. The J gene is TRBJ2-3, the V gene TRBV14; D unresolved. V was pared by 1 base and J by 2 bases, with 7 bases between. The CDR3 spans 14 residues. CDR1 SGHDN and CDR2 FVKESK come from the germline V gene.

V and J are TRBV7-9 and TRBJ2-1; TRBD2 matches at 10 bases. Germline CDR1 reads SEHNR; CDR2 reads FQNEAQ (reference sequence). V lost 1 base, J lost 8 bases, and 11 bases stayed unmatched. This CDR3 is 17 amino acids long. The DNA of the CDR3 is TGTGCCAGCAGCTTAGGGTCGCTAGCGGGAGTATTCGATGAGCAGTTCTTC. Amino acids: CASSLGSLAGVFDEQFF.

V is TRBV28 and J is TRBJ2-5; TRBD2 matches 9 bases. Germline-derived CDR1 and CDR2 are MDHEN and SYDVKM. The CDR3 runs to 15 residues. V gave up 2 bases and J gave up 4 bases; unmatched junction bases: 5. The CDR3 region has the DNA TGTGCCAGCAGTTTAATCCTAGCGGGAAGAGAGACCCAGTACTTC. It encodes CASSLILAGRETQYF.

The CDR3 loop reads CASSRAGEAILRANVLTF. DNA for the CDR3: TGTGCCAGCAGTAGGGCAGGGGAAGCAATTCTGCGTGCCAACGTCCTGACTTTC. The chain joins TRBV27 to TRBJ2-6; TRBD1 might be the D (6 bases). Trimming left V 5 bases short and J 7 bases short, with 24 bases between. Germline CDR1 MNHEY, CDR2 SMNVEV (reference sequence). This CDR3 region has 18 residues.

The CDR3 region has the DNA TGTGCCTGGAGTGTGACTAGCGGGAGGGCCGACCCCTCCTACGAGCAGTACTTC. Its translation is CAWSVTSGRADPSYEQYF. V usage is TRBV30 and J usage is TRBJ2-7; TRBD2 aligns across 14 bases. V shed 0 bases and J 0 bases; nucleotides not matched to a gene: 7. Per the germline V gene, CDR1 is GTSNPN and CDR2 is SVGIG (reference sequence). The CDR3 covers 18 residues.

In its sample, this clone was seen once. The J gene is TRBJ1-5, the V gene TRBV6-5; TRBD1 might be the D (5 bases). CDR1 and CDR2 (germline): MNHEY, SVGAGI. Trimming took off 6 bases at V and 6 bases at J, with 15 bases between the two ends. This CDR3 region has 14 residues. CDR3 coding DNA: TGTGCCAGCAGCCGAGACAGAACCCTTCAGCCCCAGCATTTT. This encodes CASSRDRTLQPQHF.

The CDR3 DNA is TGCAGCGTTAGCCCGGCGGGTCAAGAGACCCAGTACTTC. Its protein product is CSVSPAGQETQYF. J is TRBJ2-5 and V is TRBV29-1; a weak D match, TRBD2 (5 bases). Trimming shortened V by 5 bases and J by 2 bases, and 12 bases separated the two germline ends. The length of the CDR3 is 13 residues. From germline, CDR1 is SQVTM and CDR2 ANQGSEA.

This chain joins TRBV11-2 and TRBJ2-3; 7 bases line up with TRBD2. The CDR3 has 17 amino acids. The V and J ends lost 5 bases and 0 bases, in that order; junction bases with no gene match: 11. Germline V lookup: CDR1 SGHAT, CDR2 FQNNGV. The CDR3 reads CASSPSTGTTSTDTQYF. The CDR3 nucleotides read TGTGCCAGCAGCCCTTCGACCGGGACTACTAGCACAGATACGCAGTATTTT.

The chain uses TRBV15 and TRBJ2-7; the match to TRBD1 covers 7 bases. Trimming at V came to 3 bases and at J to 7 bases, leaving 12 bases not matched to a gene. Germline V lookup: CDR1 LNHNV, CDR2 YYDKDF (reference sequence). CDR3 length equals 15 residues. The CDR3 loop is CATSSRTGARREQYF. The CDR3 DNA reads TGTGCCACCAGCAGCCGAACAGGGGCGCGGCGGGAGCAGTACTTC.

This clone was seen only once. The rearrangement joins TRBV30 to TRBJ2-1; 11 positions match TRBD2. This CDR3 comprises 17 residues. The V gene's germline CDR1 is GTSNPN and CDR2 SVGIG (reference sequence). The trim removed 4 bases at V and 7 bases at J, leaving 15 bases unmatched. This CDR3 reads CAWKSAKGLAGGNEQFF. CDR3 DNA sequence: TGTGCCTGGAAGTCCGCTAAGGGGCTAGCGGGAGGTAATGAGCAGTTCTTC.

This clone occurred a few times. The chain carries TRBV27 and TRBJ1-2, with D possibly matching TRBD1 (6 bases). Germline assignment: CDR1 MNHEY and CDR2 SMNVEV (reference sequence). There are 15 residues in the CDR3. V was pared by 6 bases and J by 4 bases, with 18 bases between. Here the CDR3 reads CASSPGAAGLYGYTF. DNA of the CDR3: TGTGCCAGCAGCCCAGGGGCCGCCGGGCTCTATGGCTACACCTTC.

This chain connects TRBV20-1 to TRBJ1-2; D call uncertain. Germline lookup yields CDR1 DFQATT and CDR2 SNEGSKA (reference sequence). The length of the CDR3 is 11 residues. The CDR3 sequence: CSPGDDYGYTF. The CDR3 DNA is TGCAGCCCGGGAGACGACTATGGCTACACCTTC.